This TCR beta chain was recovered during a study of cytomegalovirus exposure and HLA in healthy donors. The wider study: Ancestry clustering placed more than 80% of around 400 genotyped donors in the Caucasian-associated cluster.

At sampling all donors were nominally healthy, likely with unrecorded immune exposures. PCR used 60 Vbeta primers and 13 Jbeta primers. Source study methods: The count from a later analysis was about 80 million unique TCR beta chains, around 10 million of them shared. Libraries were prepared by immunoSEQ multiplex PCR; TCRdb keeps only in-frame clonotypes and omits some of them. V and J calls and clone size are copied from that table; D and trimming were computed from the DNA. The table has 100,000 or so clones, about 70% seen once. The germline CDR1 and CDR2 sequences are MDHEN and SYDVKM. The trim removed 6 bases at V and 2 bases at J, leaving 14 bases unmatched. The length of the CDR3 is 17 residues. This clone showed up just once.

Sequenced sample: PBMCs. V usage is TRBV28 and J usage is TRBJ2-7, with 9 bases identical to TRBD2. The source is a human donor in good health. CDR3 protein: CASSSLLGLAQTYEQYF. The CDR3 DNA reads as TGTGCCAGCAGCTCACTACTCGGACTAGCGCAAACCTACGAGCAGTACTTC. Variable domain in full (rest from reference TRBV28 and TRBJ2-7): DVKVTQSSRYLVKRTGEKVFLECVQDMDHENMFWYRQDPGLGLRLIYFSYDVKMKEKGDIPEGYSVSREKKERFSLILESASTNQTSMYLCASSSLLGLAQTYEQYFGPGTRLTVT.